This T cell receptor beta chain was sequenced in a study of T cell changes during pregnancy in multiple sclerosis (dated by TCRdb to about 2019). At the level of the whole study: Changes in the T cell repertoire over the course of pregnancy were examined in this study in women with multiple sclerosis.

Points on this clone: Which antigen it targets is not known. No per-base quality is available; no much larger clone lies one base away.

V is reduced by 8 bases and J by 6 bases, leaving a spacing of 12 bases between them. The CDR3 measures 12 amino acids from cysteine to phenylalanine. The retained sequence is limited to the CDR3, 36 bases, with the frame set at the first base. CDR1 and CDR2 are drawn from the germline V gene: MGHDK, SYGVNS. Libraries were constructed by the immunoSEQ multiplex PCR assay. The source is immuneACCESS, and TCRdb retained only in-frame sequences with V and J called. Part of the clones is not carried over; for the studies checked, unresolved V genes explain less than half of this, and the remainder is unexplained. Here the sample has nearly 60,000 clones; more than 80% occur a single time. Together, the top ten hold approximately 0.49% of the sample.

This chain joins TRBV25-1 to TRBJ2-3, with the identity of the D gene unclear. The specimen comprised CD4+ T cells from peripheral blood mononuclear cells, sampled after pregnancy. This receptor was taken from a female donor in good health, enrolled as a control in a pregnancy study. The CDR3 loop reads CASVLSADTQYF. The sequenced DNA: TGTGCCAGCGTTTTATCAGCGGATACGCAGTATTTT. Reference TRBV25-1 and TRBJ2-3 proteins supply the regions before and after the CDR3; the full variable domain is: EADIYQTPRYLVIGTGKKITLECSQTMGHDKMYWYQQDPGMELHLIHYSYGVNSTEKGDLSSESTVSRIRTEHFPLTLESARPSHTSQYLCASVLSADTQYFGPGTRLTVL.